Included here is one T cell receptor (beta chain) sequence, with context. Its antigen is not identified. V was pared by 0 bases and J by 1 base, with 12 bases between. CDR1 MGHRA and CDR2 YSYEKL come from the germline V gene. CDR3 length: 16 residues. The sample belongs to a study of vaccination effects on CD4 cells after COVID-19. Study-level background: Everyone in the study got two shots of either the BNT162b2 or mRNA-1273 vaccine. Notes on the study in general: Vaccine- and infection-induced clones showed marked clonal contraction late following vaccination.

Clones were read by immunoSEQ multiplex PCR, and TCRdb kept only the in-frame ones, dropping some. Counted here are about 73,000 clones, about 78% occurring once; the ten biggest clones make up about 11%. Prior to sequencing, the ViraFEST assay stimulated PBMC with viral peptide pools, which expanded the antigen-specific CD4+ T cells. The culture ran for 10 days, and then CD4+ T cells were isolated. People in the vaccine group had not been infected with SARS-CoV-2 before, and their nucleocapsid antibodies were negative. With around 10 ug/ml peptides and 9.5 to 10 IU/ml IL-2, a few million PBMC per well were cultured.

This receptor was taken from a human donor who received a COVID-19 vaccine. The input for sequencing was CD4+ T cells from PBMCs cultured with SARS-CoV-2 spike peptides, taken before COVID-19 vaccination. The rearrangement uses TRBV4-1 and TRBJ2-5; D tentatively reads TRBD1 or TRBD2 (6 bases each). The CDR3 coding sequence is TGCGCCAGCAGCCAAGACTGGGGGGCACGCCAAGAGACCCAGTACTTC. Translated: CASSQDWGARQETQYF.